This T cell receptor (beta chain) was observed in a study of blood T cell repertoires in COVID-19. Assay: immunoSEQ multiplex PCR; the TCRdb copy retains only in-frame clones and omits some. Of about 170,000 clones listed, less than 85% are singletons. This clone was recorded only once. Trimming pared 5 bases from V and 10 bases from J, leaving 9 bases between. CDR1 is SGHAT and CDR2 is FQDESV in the germline V gene (reference sequence). This CDR3 spans 12 amino acids. The sequencing input was PBMCs or T cells enriched from blood (not recorded which). The V and J genes are TRBV11-1 and TRBJ1-6; perhaps TRBD1 as D (5 bases). The sequence was obtained from a woman in her fifties or sixties who had recovered from COVID-19. The CDR3 nucleotides read TGTGCCAGCAGCCAGCAGGGCTCACCCCTCCACTTT. This sequence encodes CASSQQGSPLHF.